This entry lists 9 T cell receptor beta chains sequenced from one sample in a study of blood T cell repertoires in COVID-19. Libraries were prepared by immunoSEQ multiplex PCR; TCRdb keeps only in-frame clonotypes and omits some of them. The sample contains 200,000 or so clones, roughly 81% of which appear only once. The sample taken for sequencing was peripheral blood. The receptors were gathered from a woman of 80 years or more with COVID-19, enrolled during active disease.

As DNA, the CDR3 is TGTGCCAGCAGTTTACTACAGGCCCCTGCTTCTGGAAACACCATATATTTT. Its protein product is CASSLLQAPASGNTIYF. The V gene is TRBV28, the J gene TRBJ1-3, with D perhaps matching TRBD1 (5 bases). The CDR3 sequence is 17 residues long. Trimming cost V 2 bases and J 1 base, with 15 bases left between them. The germline V gene has CDR1 MDHEN and CDR2 SYDVKM.

The chain joins TRBV2 to TRBJ1-5, with D perhaps matching TRBD1 (5 bases). Trimming cost V 3 bases and J 7 bases, with 16 bases left between them. The CDR3 has 15 residues. Germline V gene sequence: CDR1 SNHLY, CDR2 FYNNEI. CDR3 DNA: TGTGCCAGCAGTGATTCTCTCCGGGGGGTCCAGCCCCAGCATTTT. Amino acids: CASSDSLRGVQPQHF.

V usage is TRBV29-1 and J usage is TRBJ1-5, with 7 bases that match TRBD1. Trimming at V came to 5 bases and at J to 5 bases, leaving 3 bases not matched to a gene. CDR1 SQVTM and CDR2 ANQGSEA come from the germline V gene. The CDR3 length is 12 residues. CDR3 in DNA: TGCAGCGTTCAGGGGGAGGATCAGCCCCAGCATTTT. Protein: CSVQGEDQPQHF.

This clone showed up just once. V is TRBV11-3 and J is TRBJ2-7; D is possibly TRBD2 (6 bases). Germline V CDR1 and CDR2: SGHNT, YENEEA. The CDR3 runs to 16 residues. Trimming removed 1 base at V and 5 bases at J, with 18 bases between. CDR3 in DNA: TGTGCCAGCAGCTTAGCGTGGGGGAGGATCGGCGACGAGCAGTACTTC. It is translated as CASSLAWGRIGDEQYF. Full variable domain (remainder filled in from reference TRBV11-3 and TRBJ2-7): EAGVVQSPRYKIIEKKQPVAFWCNPISGHNTLYWYLQNLGQGPELLIRYENEEAVDDSQLPKDRFSAERLKGVDSTLKIQPAELGDSAVYLCASSLAWGRIGDEQYFGPGTRLTVT.

This chain uses TRBV28 with TRBJ2-2; TRBD2 might be the D (7 bases). Trimming left V 5 bases short and J 0 bases short, with 13 bases between. This CDR3 spans 16 amino acids. The germline V gene encodes CDR1 MDHEN and CDR2 SYDVKM. The CDR3 coding sequence is TGTGCCAGCAGTCCCTCGGGGGGCTCGAACACCGGGGAGCTGTTTTTT. Amino acid sequence: CASSPSGGSNTGELFF.

V is TRBV28 and J is TRBJ2-7, with D perhaps TRBD1 (5 bases). Germline V lookup: CDR1 MDHEN, CDR2 SYDVKM. This CDR3 spans 13 amino acids. V dropped 6 bases and J dropped 2 bases, with 11 bases sitting between them. DNA for the CDR3: TGTGCCAGCAGAAGGGGTATCACCTACGAGCAGTACTTC. This gives the protein CASRRGITYEQYF.

This clone was detected only once. J is TRBJ1-2 and V is TRBV10-3; possibly TRBD1 for D (5 bases). Looked up from germline, CDR1 is ENHRY and CDR2 is SYGVKD. V lost 7 bases, J lost 6 bases, and 12 bases lay in between. The CDR3 spans 12 residues. CDR3 nucleotides: TGTGCCATCACGATGGGGGAGGATGGCTACACCTTC. The encoded protein is CAITMGEDGYTF.

The rearrangement links TRBV7-2 to TRBJ2-2; TRBD1 might be the D (6 bases). V dropped 5 bases and J dropped 13 bases, with 17 bases sitting between them. The CDR3 length is 13 residues. The germline V gene encodes CDR1 SGHTA and CDR2 FQGNSA. The chain's CDR3 is CASSPPYRARLFF. In nucleotides, the CDR3 is TGTGCCAGCAGCCCTCCTTACAGGGCTAGGCTGTTTTTT.

The CDR3 nucleotides read TGCAGCGTTGTAGCAGTGAGGTCCTACGAGCAGTACTTC. Its translation: CSVVAVRSYEQYF. The chain combines TRBV29-1 with TRBJ2-7; the D is unclear. Trimming left V 4 bases short and J 1 base short, with 11 bases between. CDR3 length: 13 residues. The germline V gene encodes CDR1 SQVTM and CDR2 ANQGSEA.